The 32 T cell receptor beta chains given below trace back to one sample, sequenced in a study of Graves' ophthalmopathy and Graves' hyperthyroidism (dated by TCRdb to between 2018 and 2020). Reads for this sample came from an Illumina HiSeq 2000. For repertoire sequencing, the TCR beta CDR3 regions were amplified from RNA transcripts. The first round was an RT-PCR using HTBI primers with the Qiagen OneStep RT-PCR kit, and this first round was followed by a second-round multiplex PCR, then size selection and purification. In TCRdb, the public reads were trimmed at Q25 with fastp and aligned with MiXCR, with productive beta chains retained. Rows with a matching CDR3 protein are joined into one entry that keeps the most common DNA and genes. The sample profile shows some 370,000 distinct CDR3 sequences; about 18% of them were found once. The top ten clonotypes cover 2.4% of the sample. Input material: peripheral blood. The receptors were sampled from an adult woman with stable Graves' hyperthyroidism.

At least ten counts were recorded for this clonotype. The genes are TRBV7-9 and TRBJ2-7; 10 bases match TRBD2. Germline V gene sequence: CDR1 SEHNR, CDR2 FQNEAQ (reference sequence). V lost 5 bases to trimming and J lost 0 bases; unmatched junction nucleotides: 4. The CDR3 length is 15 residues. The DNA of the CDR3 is TGTGCCAGCAGCACGACTAGCGGGCTCTCCTACGAGCAGTACTTC. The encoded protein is CASSTTSGLSYEQYF.

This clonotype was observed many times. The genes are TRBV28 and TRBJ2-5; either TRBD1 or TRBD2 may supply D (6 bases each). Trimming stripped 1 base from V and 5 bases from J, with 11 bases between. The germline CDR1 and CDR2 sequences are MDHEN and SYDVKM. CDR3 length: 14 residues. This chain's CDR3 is CASSLLGGWETQYF. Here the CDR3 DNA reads TGTGCCAGCAGTTTATTGGGGGGCTGGGAGACCCAGTACTTC.

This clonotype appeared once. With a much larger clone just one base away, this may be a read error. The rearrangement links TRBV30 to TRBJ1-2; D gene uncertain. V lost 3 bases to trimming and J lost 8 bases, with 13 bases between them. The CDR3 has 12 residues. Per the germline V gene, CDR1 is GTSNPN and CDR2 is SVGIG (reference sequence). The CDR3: CAWRIGEKGYTF. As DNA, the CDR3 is TGTGCCTGGAGGATCGGGGAGAAAGGCTACACCTTC.

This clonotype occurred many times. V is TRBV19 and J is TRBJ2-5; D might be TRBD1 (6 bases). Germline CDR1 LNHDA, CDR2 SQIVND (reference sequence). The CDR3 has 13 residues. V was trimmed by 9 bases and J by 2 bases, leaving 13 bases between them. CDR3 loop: CASSVQGQETQYF. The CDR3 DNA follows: TGTGCCAGCAGCGTACAGGGACAAGAGACCCAGTACTTC.

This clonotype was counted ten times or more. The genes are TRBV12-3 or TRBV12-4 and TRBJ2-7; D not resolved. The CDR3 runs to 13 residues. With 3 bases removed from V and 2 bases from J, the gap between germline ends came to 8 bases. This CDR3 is CASSFLTAYEQYF. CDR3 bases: TGTGCCAGCAGTTTCCTTACCGCCTACGAGCAGTACTTC.

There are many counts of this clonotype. Here the CDR3 DNA reads TGTGCCAGCAGTTTGGTGTCGCCTCCTGAAGCTTTCTTT. Encoded protein: CASSLVSPPEAFF. V and J are TRBV28 and TRBJ1-1; no clear D. This CDR3 is 13 amino acids long. Germline V gene lookup returns CDR1 MDHEN and CDR2 SYDVKM. V lost 3 bases and J 6 bases, leaving 11 bases between the germline ends.

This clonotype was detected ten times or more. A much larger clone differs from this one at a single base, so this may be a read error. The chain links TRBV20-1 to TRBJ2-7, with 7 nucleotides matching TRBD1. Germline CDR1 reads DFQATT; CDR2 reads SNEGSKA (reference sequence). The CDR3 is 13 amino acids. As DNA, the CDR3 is TGCAGTGCTAGAGGGGACAGCTCCTGCGAGCAGTACTTC. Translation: CSARGDSSCEQYF.

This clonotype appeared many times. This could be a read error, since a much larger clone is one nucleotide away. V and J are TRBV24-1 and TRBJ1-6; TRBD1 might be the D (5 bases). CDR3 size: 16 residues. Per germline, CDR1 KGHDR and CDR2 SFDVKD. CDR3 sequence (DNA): TGTGCCACCAGTGACGATGCCGGGACGGCTGATTCACACCTCCACTTT. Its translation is CATSDDAGTADSHLHF.

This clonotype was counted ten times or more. CDR3 protein: CSAPTTTGFPHEQYF. In DNA form, the CDR3 reads TGCAGTGCTCCAACCACCACAGGGTTCCCCCACGAGCAGTACTTC. The genes are TRBV20-1 and TRBJ2-7; a weak D match, TRBD1 (6 bases). The V gene's germline CDR1 is DFQATT and CDR2 SNEGSKA (reference sequence). CDR3 length: 15 residues. The V and J ends lost 5 bases and 5 bases respectively, with 22 bases between them.

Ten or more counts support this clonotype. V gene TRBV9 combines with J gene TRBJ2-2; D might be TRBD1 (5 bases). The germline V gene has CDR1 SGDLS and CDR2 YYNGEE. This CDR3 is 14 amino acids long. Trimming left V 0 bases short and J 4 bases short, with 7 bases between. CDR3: CASSVGQGTGELFF. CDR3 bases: TGTGCCAGCAGCGTAGGCCAGGGCACCGGGGAGCTGTTTTTT.

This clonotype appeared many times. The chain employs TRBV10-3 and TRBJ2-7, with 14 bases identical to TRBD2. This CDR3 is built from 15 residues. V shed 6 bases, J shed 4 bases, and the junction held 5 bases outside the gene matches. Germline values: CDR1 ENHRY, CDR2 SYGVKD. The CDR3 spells CAIRPGTSGSYEQYF. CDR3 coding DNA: TGTGCCATCAGACCCGGGACTAGCGGGAGTTACGAGCAGTACTTC.

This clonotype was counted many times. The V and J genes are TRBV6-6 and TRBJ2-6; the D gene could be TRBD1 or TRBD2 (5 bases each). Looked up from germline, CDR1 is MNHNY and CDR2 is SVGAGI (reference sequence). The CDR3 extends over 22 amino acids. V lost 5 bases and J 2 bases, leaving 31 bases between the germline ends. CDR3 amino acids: CASSTPSGRKPGPATGANVLTF. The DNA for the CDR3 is TGTGCCAGCAGTACACCGTCGGGCCGAAAACCGGGACCCGCCACTGGGGCCAACGTCCTGACTTTC.

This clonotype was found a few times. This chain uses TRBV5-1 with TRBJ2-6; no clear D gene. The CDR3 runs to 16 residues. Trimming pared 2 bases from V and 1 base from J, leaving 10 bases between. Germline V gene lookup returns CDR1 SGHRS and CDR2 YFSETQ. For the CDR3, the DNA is TGCGCCAGCAGCTTCATTAAGGGATCTGGGGCCAACGTCCTGACTTTC. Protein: CASSFIKGSGANVLTF.

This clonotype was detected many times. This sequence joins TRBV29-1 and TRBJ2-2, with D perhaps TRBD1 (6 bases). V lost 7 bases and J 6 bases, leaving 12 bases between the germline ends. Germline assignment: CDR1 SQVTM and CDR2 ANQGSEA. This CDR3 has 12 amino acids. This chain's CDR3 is CSASGVAGELFF. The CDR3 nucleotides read TGCAGCGCCTCAGGGGTCGCCGGGGAGCTGTTTTTT.

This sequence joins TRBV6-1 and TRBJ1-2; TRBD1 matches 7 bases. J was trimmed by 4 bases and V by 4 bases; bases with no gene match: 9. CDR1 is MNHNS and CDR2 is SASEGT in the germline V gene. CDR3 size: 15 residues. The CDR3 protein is CASSARQGVRYGYTF. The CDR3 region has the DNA TGTGCCAGCAGTGCCCGGCAGGGGGTACGCTATGGCTACACCTTC.

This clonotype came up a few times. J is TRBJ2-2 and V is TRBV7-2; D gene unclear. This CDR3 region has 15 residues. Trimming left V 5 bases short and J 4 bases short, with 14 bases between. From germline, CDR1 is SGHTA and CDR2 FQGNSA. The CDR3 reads CASSVDSQVTGELFF. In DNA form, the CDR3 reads TGTGCCAGCAGCGTCGACTCCCAGGTCACCGGGGAGCTGTTTTTT.

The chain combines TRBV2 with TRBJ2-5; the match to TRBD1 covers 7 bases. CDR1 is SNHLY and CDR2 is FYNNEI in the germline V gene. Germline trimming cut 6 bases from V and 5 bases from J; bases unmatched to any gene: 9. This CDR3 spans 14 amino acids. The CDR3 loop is CASRGKTGMETQYF. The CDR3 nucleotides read TGTGCCAGCAGGGGAAAGACAGGGATGGAGACCCAGTACTTC.

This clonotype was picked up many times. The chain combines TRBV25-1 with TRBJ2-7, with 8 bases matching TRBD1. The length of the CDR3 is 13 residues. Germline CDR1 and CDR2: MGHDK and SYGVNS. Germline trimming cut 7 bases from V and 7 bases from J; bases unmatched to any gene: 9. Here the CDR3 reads CASTDRDGKEQYF. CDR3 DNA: TGTGCCAGCACGGACAGGGATGGGAAAGAGCAGTACTTC.

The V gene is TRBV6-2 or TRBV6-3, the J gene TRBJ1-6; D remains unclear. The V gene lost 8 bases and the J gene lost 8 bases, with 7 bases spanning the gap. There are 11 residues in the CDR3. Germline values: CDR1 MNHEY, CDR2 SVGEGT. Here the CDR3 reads CASPRDSPLHF. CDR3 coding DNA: TGTGCCAGCCCCCGGGATTCACCCCTCCACTTT.

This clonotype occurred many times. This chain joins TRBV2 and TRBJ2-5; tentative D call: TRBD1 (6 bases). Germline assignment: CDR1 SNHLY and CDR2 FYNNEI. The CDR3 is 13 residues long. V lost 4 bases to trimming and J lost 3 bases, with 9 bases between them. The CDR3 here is CASSVYREETQYF. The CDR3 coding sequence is TGTGCCAGCAGTGTATACAGGGAAGAGACCCAGTACTTC.

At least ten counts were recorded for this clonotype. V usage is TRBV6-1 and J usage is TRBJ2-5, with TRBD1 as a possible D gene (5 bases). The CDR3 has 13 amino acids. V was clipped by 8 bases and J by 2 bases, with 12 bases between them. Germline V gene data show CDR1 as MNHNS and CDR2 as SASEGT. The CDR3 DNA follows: TGTGCCAGCGGTGCAGGGAAACAAGAGACCCAGTACTTC. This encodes CASGAGKQETQYF.

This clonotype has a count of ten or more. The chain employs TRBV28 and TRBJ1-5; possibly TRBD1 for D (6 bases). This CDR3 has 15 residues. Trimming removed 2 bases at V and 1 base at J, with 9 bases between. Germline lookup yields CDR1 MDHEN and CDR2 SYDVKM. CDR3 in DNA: TGTGCCAGCAGTTTAATGGGGGCGAGCAATCAGCCCCAGCATTTT. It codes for CASSLMGASNQPQHF.

CDR3 DNA sequence: TGTGCCAGCAGAAGCCTTACAGGGATTTTCTACGAGCAGTACTTC. Residues: CASRSLTGIFYEQYF. The chain has TRBV11-2 and TRBJ2-7; D may be TRBD1 (6 bases). CDR1 SGHAT and CDR2 FQNNGV come from the germline V gene. There are 15 residues in the CDR3. V lost 6 bases, J lost 3 bases, and 18 bases lay in between.

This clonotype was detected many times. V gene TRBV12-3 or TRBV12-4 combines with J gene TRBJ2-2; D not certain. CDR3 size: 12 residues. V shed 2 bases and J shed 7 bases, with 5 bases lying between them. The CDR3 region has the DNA TGTGCCAGCAGTTTATCGGGCGGGGAGCTGTTTTTT. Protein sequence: CASSLSGGELFF.

The CDR3 bases are TGTGCCAGCAGCTTATGGAGACAAGAGACCCAGTACTTC. This encodes CASSLWRQETQYF. The rearrangement links TRBV11-2 to TRBJ2-5; unclear D gene. The V gene lost 2 bases and the J gene lost 2 bases, with 6 bases spanning the gap. Germline V gene lookup returns CDR1 SGHAT and CDR2 FQNNGV. The CDR3 contains 13 residues.

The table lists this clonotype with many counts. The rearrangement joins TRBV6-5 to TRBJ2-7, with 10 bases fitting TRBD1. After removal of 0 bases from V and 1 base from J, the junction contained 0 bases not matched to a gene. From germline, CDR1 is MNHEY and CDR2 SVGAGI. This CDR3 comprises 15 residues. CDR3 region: CASSYSGQGSYEQYF. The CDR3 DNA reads TGTGCCAGCAGTTACTCGGGACAGGGGTCCTACGAGCAGTACTTC.

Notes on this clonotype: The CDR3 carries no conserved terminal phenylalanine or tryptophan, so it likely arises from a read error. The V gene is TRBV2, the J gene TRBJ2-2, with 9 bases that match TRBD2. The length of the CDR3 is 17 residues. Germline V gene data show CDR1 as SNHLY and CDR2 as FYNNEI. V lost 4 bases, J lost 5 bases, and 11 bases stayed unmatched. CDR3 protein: CASSGALAGERTGELFL. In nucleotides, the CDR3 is TGTGCCAGCAGTGGAGCCTTAGCGGGAGAGCGTACCGGGGAGCTGTTTCTT.

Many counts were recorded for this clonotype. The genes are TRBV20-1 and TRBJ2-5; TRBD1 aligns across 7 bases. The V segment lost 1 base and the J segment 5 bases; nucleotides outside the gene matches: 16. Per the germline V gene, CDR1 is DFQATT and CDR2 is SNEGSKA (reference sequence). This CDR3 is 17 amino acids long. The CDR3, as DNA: TGCAGTGCTAGAGGATACCAACCCGGGACAGCTTGGGAGACCCAGTACTTC. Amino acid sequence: CSARGYQPGTAWETQYF.

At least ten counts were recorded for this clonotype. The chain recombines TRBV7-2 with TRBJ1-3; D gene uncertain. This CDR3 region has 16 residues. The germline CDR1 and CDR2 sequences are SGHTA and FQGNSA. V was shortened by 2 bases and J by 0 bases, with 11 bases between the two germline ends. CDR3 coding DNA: TGTGCCAGCAGCTTAATGGGCGGCGTCTCTGGAAACACCATATATTTT. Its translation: CASSLMGGVSGNTIYF.

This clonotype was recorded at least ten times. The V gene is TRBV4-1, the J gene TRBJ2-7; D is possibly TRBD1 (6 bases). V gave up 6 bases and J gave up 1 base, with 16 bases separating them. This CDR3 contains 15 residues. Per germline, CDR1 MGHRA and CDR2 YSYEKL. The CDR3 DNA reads TGCGCCAGCAGACCAGTCCGGGACAAGTCCTACGAGCAGTACTTC. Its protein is CASRPVRDKSYEQYF.

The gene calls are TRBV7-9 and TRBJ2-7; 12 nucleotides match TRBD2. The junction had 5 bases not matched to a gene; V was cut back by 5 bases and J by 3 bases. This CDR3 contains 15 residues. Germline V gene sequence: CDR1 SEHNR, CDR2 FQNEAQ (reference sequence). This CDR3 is CASSPSSGRVYEQYF. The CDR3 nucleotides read TGTGCCAGCAGCCCCTCTAGCGGGAGGGTCTACGAGCAGTACTTC.

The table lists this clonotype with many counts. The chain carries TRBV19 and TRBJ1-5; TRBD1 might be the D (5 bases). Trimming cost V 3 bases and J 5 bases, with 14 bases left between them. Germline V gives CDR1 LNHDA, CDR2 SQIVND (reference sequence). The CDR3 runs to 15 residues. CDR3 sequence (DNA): TGTGCCAGTAGTATTCGAATCGACAGCCATCAGCCCCAGCATTTT. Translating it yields CASSIRIDSHQPQHF.